This T cell receptor beta chain was obtained from a study of monozygotic twins with inflammatory bowel disease. Study results and limitations: The existence of one strong signal or clonotype linked to IBD lacked support. Patients with IBD had less TCRbeta diversity (inverse Simpson) than their healthy co-twins.

Using the 5' RACE reads, TCRdb records one entry per CDR3 protein without DNA. The sample has roughly 330,000 distinct CDR3 sequences, and its top ten clones hold 2%. Whole blood, unsorted for T cells, was the source of total RNA. To note about this clonotype: Its specificity is not known.

CDR1 is MNHEY and CDR2 is SVGAGI in the germline V gene. The CDR3 contains 15 residues. The material sequenced was blood. The V and J genes are TRBV6-5 and TRBJ2-7; there is no DNA to check the TCRdb D call of TRBD1. The TCR was taken from a human donor with ulcerative colitis or Crohn's disease, or a healthy co-twin of an affected twin (not recorded which). CDR3 loop: CASSYAGQGAYEQYF.